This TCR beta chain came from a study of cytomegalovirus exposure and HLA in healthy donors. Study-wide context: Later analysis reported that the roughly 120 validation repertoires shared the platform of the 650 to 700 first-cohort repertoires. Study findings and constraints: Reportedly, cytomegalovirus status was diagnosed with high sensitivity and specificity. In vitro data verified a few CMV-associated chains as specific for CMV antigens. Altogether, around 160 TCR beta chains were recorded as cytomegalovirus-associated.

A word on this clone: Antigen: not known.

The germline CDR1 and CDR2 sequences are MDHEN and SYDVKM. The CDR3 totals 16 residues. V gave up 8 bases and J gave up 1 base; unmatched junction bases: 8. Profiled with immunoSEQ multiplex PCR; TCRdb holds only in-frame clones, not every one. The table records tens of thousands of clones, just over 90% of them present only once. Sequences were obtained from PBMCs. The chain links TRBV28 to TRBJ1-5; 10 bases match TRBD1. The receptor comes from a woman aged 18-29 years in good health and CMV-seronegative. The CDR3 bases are TGTGCCAGCCTGACAGGGGGCGGGTTCAGCAATCAGCCCCAGCATTTT. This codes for CASLTGGGFSNQPQHF. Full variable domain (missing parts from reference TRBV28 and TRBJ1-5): DVKVTQSSRYLVKRTGEKVFLECVQDMDHENMFWYRQDPGLGLRLIYFSYDVKMKEKGDIPEGYSVSREKKERFSLILESASTNQTSMYLCASLTGGGFSNQPQHFGDGTRLSIL.